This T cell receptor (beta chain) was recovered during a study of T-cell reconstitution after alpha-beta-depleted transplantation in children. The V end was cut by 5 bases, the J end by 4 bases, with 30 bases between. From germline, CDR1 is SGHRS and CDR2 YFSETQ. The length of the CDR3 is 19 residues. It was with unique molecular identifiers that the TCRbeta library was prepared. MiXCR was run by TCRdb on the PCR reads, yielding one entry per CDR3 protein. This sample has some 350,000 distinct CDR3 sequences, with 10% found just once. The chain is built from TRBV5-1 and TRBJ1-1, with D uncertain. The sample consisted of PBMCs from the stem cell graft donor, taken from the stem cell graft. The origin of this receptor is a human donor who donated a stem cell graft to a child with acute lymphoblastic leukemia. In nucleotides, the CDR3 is TGCGCCAGCAGGGCGGGCCCAGTCAGCTTGGAAGCCCGGGGCACTGAAGCTTTCTTT. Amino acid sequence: CASRAGPVSLEARGTEAFF.